The 2 T cell receptor beta chains below all came from one sample that was sequenced in a study of blood T cells in healthy people across ages. A J-beta primer mix and a sample-barcoded 5' primer were used in a second PCR of about 7 to 12 cycles. A single record per CDR3 protein comes from TCRdb applying MiXCR to the 5' RACE reads. The repertoire holds roughly 700,000 distinct CDR3 sequences, with roughly 50% as singletons. Input material: blood. Source of these receptors: a woman in her fifties or sixties in good health.

V usage is TRBV20-1 and J usage is TRBJ2-6; possibly TRBD2 for D (7 bases). The CDR3 runs 16 residues. Per the germline V gene, CDR1 is DFQATT and CDR2 is SNEGSKA (reference sequence). The germline V and J ends were trimmed by 4 bases and 4 bases, with 17 bases remaining between them. As DNA, the CDR3 is TGCAGTGCTAAGGTTGGGGGGGCGCGCGGGGCCAACGTCCTGACTTTC. Translation gives CSAKVGGARGANVLTF.

This clonotype was seen many times. CDR3 nucleotides: TGTGCCAGCAGCCCCTCCGGGACATCCTACGAGCAGTACTTC. It specifies CASSPSGTSYEQYF. The rearrangement links TRBV9 to TRBJ2-7; D perhaps matches TRBD1 (6 bases). V lost 4 bases to trimming and J lost 1 base, with 12 bases between them. CDR3 length: 14 residues. Germline V CDR1 and CDR2: SGDLS, YYNGEE.